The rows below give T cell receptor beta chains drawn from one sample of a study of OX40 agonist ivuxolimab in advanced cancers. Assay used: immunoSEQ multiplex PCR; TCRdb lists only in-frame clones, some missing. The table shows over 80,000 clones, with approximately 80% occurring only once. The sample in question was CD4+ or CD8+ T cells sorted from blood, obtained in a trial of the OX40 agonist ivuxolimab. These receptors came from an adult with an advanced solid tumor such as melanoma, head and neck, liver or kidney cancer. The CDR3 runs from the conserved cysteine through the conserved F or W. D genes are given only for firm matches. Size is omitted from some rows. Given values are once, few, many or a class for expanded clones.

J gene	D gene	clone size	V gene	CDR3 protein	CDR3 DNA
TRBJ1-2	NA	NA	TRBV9	CASSVREGQSGYTF	TGTGCCAGCAGCGTTCGGGAGGGGCAGAGTGGCTACACCTTC
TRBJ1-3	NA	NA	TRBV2	CASSRDHGNTIYF	TGTGCCAGCAGTCGGGACCATGGAAACACCATATATTTT
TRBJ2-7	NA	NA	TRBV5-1	CASRPNRNSPEQYF	TGCGCCAGCAGACCGAATCGAAACAGCCCAGAGCAGTACTTC
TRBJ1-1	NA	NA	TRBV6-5	CASSSQPNTEAFF	TGTGCCAGCAGTTCACAGCCGAACACTGAAGCTTTCTTT
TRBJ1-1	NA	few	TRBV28	CASTRGAVRTEAFF	TGTGCCAGCACCCGAGGGGCAGTCCGGACTGAAGCTTTCTTT
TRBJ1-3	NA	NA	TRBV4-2	CASSQKSSGNTIYF	TGTGCCAGCAGCCAAAAATCCTCTGGAAACACCATATATTTT
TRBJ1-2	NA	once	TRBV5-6	CASSQTSGYTF	TGTGCCAGCAGCCAGACTAGTGGCTACACCTTC
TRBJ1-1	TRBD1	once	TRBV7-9	CASRDPGQGTFF	TGTGCCAGCAGAGATCCGGGACAGGGGACTTTCTTT
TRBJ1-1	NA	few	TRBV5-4	CASSSTPGALKAFF	TGTGCCAGCAGCTCTACCCCAGGGGCACTAAAAGCTTTCTTT
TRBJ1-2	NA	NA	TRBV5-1	CASSLEASYGYTF	TGCGCCAGCAGCTTGGAAGCGAGTTATGGCTACACCTTC
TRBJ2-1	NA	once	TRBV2	CASRPDLNNEQFF	TGTGCCAGCAGGCCCGACTTGAACAATGAGCAGTTCTTC
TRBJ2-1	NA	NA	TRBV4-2	CASSPSGTYSYNEQFF	TGTGCCAGCAGCCCCTCCGGGACTTACTCCTACAATGAGCAGTTCTTC
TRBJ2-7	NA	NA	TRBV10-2	CASKPGQGLYEQYF	TGCGCCAGCAAACCTGGCCAAGGCCTCTACGAGCAGTACTTC
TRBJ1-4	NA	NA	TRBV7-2	CASSLVRTVNEKLFF	TGTGCCAGCAGCTTAGTACGGACAGTTAATGAAAAACTGTTTTTT
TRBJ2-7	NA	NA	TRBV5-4	CASSLAQGKSYEQYF	TGTGCCAGCAGCTTGGCCCAGGGGAAATCCTACGAGCAGTACTTC
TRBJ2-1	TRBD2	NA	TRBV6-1	CASRVRENAYNEQFF	TGTGCCAGCAGAGTGCGGGAGAACGCCTACAATGAGCAGTTCTTC
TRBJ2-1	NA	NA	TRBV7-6	CASSTRGAGARGNEQFF	TGTGCCAGCAGCACTAGAGGGGCAGGGGCAAGAGGGAATGAGCAGTTCTTC
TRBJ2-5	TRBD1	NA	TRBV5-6	CASSFTGGEDQYF	TGTGCCAGCAGCTTCACAGGGGGCGAGGACCAGTACTTC
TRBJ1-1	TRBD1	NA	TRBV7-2	CASSLGQGNTEAFF	TGTGCCAGCAGCTTAGGACAGGGAAACACTGAAGCTTTCTTT
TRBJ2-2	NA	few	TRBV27	CASSPLLGRYTGELFF	TGTGCCAGCAGTCCCTTACTAGGGAGGTACACCGGGGAGCTGTTTTTT
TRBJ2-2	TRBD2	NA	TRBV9	CASSVGGAGVNTGELFF	TGTGCCAGCAGCGTAGGTGGGGCGGGGGTTAACACCGGGGAGCTGTTTTTT
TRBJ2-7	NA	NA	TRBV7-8	CASSLLQVPSYEQYF	TGTGCCAGCAGCTTATTACAAGTTCCCTCCTACGAGCAGTACTTC
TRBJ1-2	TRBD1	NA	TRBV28	CATKGIRGLYGYTF	TGTGCCACCAAGGGGATCAGGGGGCTCTATGGCTACACCTTC
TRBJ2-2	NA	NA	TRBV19	CASTPDRLNTGELFF	TGTGCCAGTACCCCGGACAGATTGAACACCGGGGAGCTGTTTTTT
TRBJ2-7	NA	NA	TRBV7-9	CASSEDSYSYEQYF	TGTGCCAGCAGCGAGGACAGCTACTCCTACGAGCAGTACTTC
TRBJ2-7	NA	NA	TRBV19	CASSPQGHYEQYF	TGTGCCAGTAGTCCACAGGGTCATTACGAGCAGTACTTC
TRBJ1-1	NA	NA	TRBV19	CASSPSGSLNTEAFF	TGTGCCAGTAGTCCTAGCGGCAGTCTGAACACTGAAGCTTTCTTT
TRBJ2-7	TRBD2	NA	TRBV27	CASSQAGWYEQYF	TGTGCCAGCAGTCAAGCGGGATGGTACGAGCAGTACTTC
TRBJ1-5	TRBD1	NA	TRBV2	CASSAGQGNNQPQHF	TGTGCCAGCAGTGCTGGACAGGGCAACAATCAGCCCCAGCATTTT
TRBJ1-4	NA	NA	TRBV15	CATSREGVVKLFF	TGTGCCACCAGCAGAGAAGGGGTCGTAAAACTGTTTTTT
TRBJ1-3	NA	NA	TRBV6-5	CASSLPGGNTIYF	TGTGCCAGCAGCCTCCCCGGGGGAAACACCATATATTTT
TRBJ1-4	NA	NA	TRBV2	CASSSGAGNEKLFF	TGTGCCAGCAGTTCCGGAGCCGGGAATGAAAAACTGTTTTTT
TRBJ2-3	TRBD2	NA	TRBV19	CASSTSTSGRVADTQYF	TGTGCCAGTAGTACCTCGACTAGCGGGAGGGTGGCAGATACGCAGTATTTT
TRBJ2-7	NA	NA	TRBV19	CASSNFDRWNF	TGTGCCAGTAGTAATTTCGATAGGTGGAACTTC
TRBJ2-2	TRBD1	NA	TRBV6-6	CASRPDRANTGELFF	TGTGCCAGCAGACCCGACAGGGCGAACACCGGGGAGCTGTTTTTT
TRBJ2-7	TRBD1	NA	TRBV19	CASSATGVRYEQYF	TGTGCCAGTAGTGCCACAGGGGTCCGCTACGAGCAGTACTTC
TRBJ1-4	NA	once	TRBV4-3	CASSQDPSGAINEKLFF	TGCGCCAGCAGCCAAGACCCCTCGGGGGCCATTAATGAAAAACTGTTTTTT
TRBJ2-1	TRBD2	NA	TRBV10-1	CASSDNQREIQDEQFF	TGCGCCAGCAGTGATAATCAGCGGGAGATCCAGGATGAGCAGTTCTTC
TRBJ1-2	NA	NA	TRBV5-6	CASRPRAPTGGYTF	TGTGCCAGCAGGCCCAGAGCGCCAACCGGGGGCTACACCTTC
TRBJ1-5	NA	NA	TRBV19	CASSTPRVGVWGNQPQHF	TGTGCCAGTAGCACCCCCCGGGTGGGGGTGTGGGGCAATCAGCCCCAGCATTTT
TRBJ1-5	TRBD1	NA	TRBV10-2	CASTGTGVQPQHF	TGCGCCAGCACCGGGACAGGAGTGCAGCCCCAGCATTTT
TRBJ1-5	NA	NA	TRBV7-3	CASSSGVVSQQPQHF	TGTGCCAGCAGCTCAGGAGTAGTCAGCCAACAGCCCCAGCATTTT
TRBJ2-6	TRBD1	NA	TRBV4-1	CASSQDAEGTGGSGANVLTF	TGCGCCAGCAGCCAGGACGCAGAAGGGACAGGGGGATCTGGGGCCAACGTCCTGACTTTC
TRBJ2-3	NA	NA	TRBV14	CASSPIGLRTQYF	TGTGCCAGCAGCCCGATCGGACTACGCACGCAGTATTTT
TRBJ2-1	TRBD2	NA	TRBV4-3	CASSQGGSGGTYNEQFF	TGCGCCAGCAGCCAAGGTGGTAGCGGGGGGACCTACAATGAGCAGTTCTTC
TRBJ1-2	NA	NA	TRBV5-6	CASSLFDGYTF	TGTGCCAGCAGCTTATTTGATGGCTACACCTTC
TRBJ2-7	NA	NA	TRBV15	CATSSTGARSYEQYF	TGTGCCACCAGCAGTACCGGCGCACGCTCCTACGAGCAGTACTTC
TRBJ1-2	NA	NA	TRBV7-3	CASSPHPAATYGYTF	TGTGCCAGCAGCCCCCACCCCGCCGCCACGTATGGCTACACCTTC
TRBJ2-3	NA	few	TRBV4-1	CASSQEMSRPTSTDTQYF	TGCGCCAGCAGCCAAGAAATGAGTCGACCTACTAGCACAGATACGCAGTATTTT
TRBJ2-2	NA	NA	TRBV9	CASREGGKGSTGELFF	TGTGCCAGCAGGGAGGGCGGGAAGGGGAGCACCGGGGAGCTGTTTTTT
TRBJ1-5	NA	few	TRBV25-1	CASSEFGYDNQPQHF	TGTGCCAGCAGTGAATTTGGATACGACAATCAGCCCCAGCATTTT
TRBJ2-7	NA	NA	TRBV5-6	CASSLGRGWYEQYF	TGTGCCAGCAGCTTGGGAAGGGGGTGGTACGAGCAGTACTTC